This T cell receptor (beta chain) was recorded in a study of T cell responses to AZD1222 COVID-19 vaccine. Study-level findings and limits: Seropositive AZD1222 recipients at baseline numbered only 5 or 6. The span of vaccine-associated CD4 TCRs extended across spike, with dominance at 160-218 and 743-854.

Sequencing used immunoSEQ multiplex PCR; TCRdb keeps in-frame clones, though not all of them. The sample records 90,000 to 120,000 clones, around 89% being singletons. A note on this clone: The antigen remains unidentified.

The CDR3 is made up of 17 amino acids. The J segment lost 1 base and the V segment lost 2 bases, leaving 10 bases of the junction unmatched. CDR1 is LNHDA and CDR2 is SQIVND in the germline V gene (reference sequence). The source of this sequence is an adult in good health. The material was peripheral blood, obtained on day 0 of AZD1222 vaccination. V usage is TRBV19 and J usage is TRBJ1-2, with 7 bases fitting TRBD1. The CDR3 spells CASSIFTGTDINYGYTF. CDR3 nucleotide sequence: TGTGCCAGTAGTATATTCACCGGGACAGATATTAACTATGGCTACACCTTC.